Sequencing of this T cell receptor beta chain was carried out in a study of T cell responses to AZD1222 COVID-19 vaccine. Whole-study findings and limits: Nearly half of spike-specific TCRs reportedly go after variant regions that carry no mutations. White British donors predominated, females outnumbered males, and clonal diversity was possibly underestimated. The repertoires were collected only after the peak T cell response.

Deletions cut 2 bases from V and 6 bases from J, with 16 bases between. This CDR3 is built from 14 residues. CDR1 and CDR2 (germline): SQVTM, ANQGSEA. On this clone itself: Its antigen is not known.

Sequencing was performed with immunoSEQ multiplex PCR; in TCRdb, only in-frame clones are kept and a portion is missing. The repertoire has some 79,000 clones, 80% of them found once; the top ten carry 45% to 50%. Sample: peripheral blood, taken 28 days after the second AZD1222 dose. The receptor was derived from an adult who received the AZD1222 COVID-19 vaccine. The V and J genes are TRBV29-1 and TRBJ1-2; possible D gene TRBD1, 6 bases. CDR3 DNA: TGCAGCGTTGAATTGGCGTCAGGGGACCATGGCTACACCTTC. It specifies CSVELASGDHGYTF.